These 5 T cell receptor beta chains were sequenced from one sample in a study of tumor-infiltrating lymphocytes in primary liver carcinoma (TCRdb year 2017). Without any cell sorting, total RNA and DNA were extracted together from around 18-30 mg of bulk tissue using the AllPrep DNA/RNA mini kit. Sequencing took place on an Illumina HiSeq 2500. A constant-region primer and ProtoScript II reverse transcriptase were used to reverse-transcribe TCRbeta-specific cDNA from roughly 0.55 ug total RNA. Three nested multiplex PCR rounds, following a slightly modified ARM-PCR procedure, were used to build the TCRbeta libraries. Each of the first two PCR rounds ran for approximately 10 cycles and used multiplex TRBV1-TRBV30 forward primers together with a Cbeta reverse primer. TCRdb took the public reads, trimmed them with fastp at Q25, ran MiXCR for clone calling and kept in-frame beta chains. Records with the same CDR3 protein are collapsed into one entry carrying the most frequent genes and DNA. The sample includes roughly 120,000 distinct CDR3 sequences, with 60% to 75% observed a single time. Of the sample, less than 10% is held by the ten largest clones.

Sample: liver tumor tissue from sampling region 3. The cell subset or site label corresponds to: tumor region T3, left-lateral pole. These receptor sequences come from a woman aged 60 to 75 with primary liver carcinoma and hepatitis B virus infection.

With regard to this clonotype: A much larger clonotype is one base distant, so this may be a read error. The genes are TRBV7-8 and TRBJ2-1, with D perhaps TRBD2 (5 bases). The CDR3 runs to 15 residues. Trimming cost V 4 bases and J 8 bases, with 18 bases left between them. Germline V gene lookup returns CDR1 SGHVS and CDR2 FQNEAQ. In DNA form, the CDR3 reads TGTGCCAGCAGCTCGGTCTTCGGGGTTCGGGATGAGCAGTTCTTC. Translating gives CASSSVFGVRDEQFF.

To note about this clonotype: At one end the junction does not follow the germline gene, possibly because of a read error. The chain carries TRBV10-1 and TRBJ2-1; D is perhaps TRBD1 (6 bases). This CDR3 spans 15 amino acids. In germline, CDR1 is WNHNN, CDR2 SYGVQD (reference sequence). The chain's CDR3 is CASSHLRAGANEQLF. DNA for the CDR3: TGCGCCAGCAGCCACTTGAGGGCAGGGGCCAATGAGCAGCTATTC.

This clonotype occurred many times. V is TRBV29-1 and J is TRBJ1-5; TRBD1 matches 8 bases. Germline V lookup: CDR1 SQVTM, CDR2 ANQGSEA. V dropped 6 bases and J dropped 2; count of bases not matched to a gene: 6. The CDR3 consists of 14 residues. In nucleotides, the CDR3 is TGCAGCGTCTCCGGACAGGGTGGCAATCAGCCCCAGCATTTT. This gives the protein CSVSGQGGNQPQHF.

A remark on this clonotype: A read error may account for a junction end that differs from germline. The chain recombines TRBV29-1 with TRBJ2-1, with D possibly being TRBD2 (5 bases). Germline values: CDR1 SQVTM, CDR2 ANQGSEA. The CDR3 has 16 amino acids. The chain's CDR3 is CSVVSLFGKMGNGQFF. Written as DNA, the CDR3 is TGCAGCGTTGTCTCGTTATTCGGGAAGATGGGCAATGGGCAGTTCTTC.

Concerning this clonotype itself: Just one base apart from a much larger clone, this may be a read error. The CDR3 end shows no conserved phenylalanine or tryptophan, and so a read error is likely. The chain recombines TRBV29-1 with TRBJ2-3; 7 bases fit TRBD2. CDR1 is SQVTM, CDR2 ANQGSEA, per germline. The V segment lost 8 bases and the J segment 5 bases; nucleotides outside the gene matches: 13. The CDR3 has 14 amino acids. CDR3: CSLGGGGGGDTQYY. The CDR3 bases are TGCAGCCTGGGAGGCGGGGGTGGCGGAGATACGCAGTATTAT.